This T cell receptor beta chain was profiled in a study of Graves' ophthalmopathy and Graves' hyperthyroidism. Study background: Hyperthyroidism qualified as stable when ophthalmopathy did not develop within 18 months of follow-up.

CDR3 length: 14 residues. Per germline, CDR1 SGHDT and CDR2 YYEEEE. V lost 4 bases and J lost 8; bases outside the gene matches: 5. General observations from the study: Most thyroid clonotypes expanded beyond 0.001 frequency were also found in blood. In separating ophthalmopathy from stable hyperthyroidism, a 13-signature model achieved about 90% sensitivity and 70% to 83% specificity.

Transcripts of RNA were the source for amplifying TCR beta CDR3 regions. Investigators did first-round RT-PCR with HTBI primers, then second-round multiplex PCR. TCRdb called the multiplex PCR reads again in MiXCR, with one record for every CDR3 protein. This sample has more than 1,000,000 distinct CDR3 sequences; less than 45% occur once, and the top ten carry around 10%. Patients in the hyperthyroidism group, adults aged 18 to 65, were newly diagnosed, under 2 months' duration. With respect to this clonotype: Its antigen is not known.

The J gene is TRBJ1-6, the V gene TRBV5-6; 8 nucleotides line up with TRBD1. The sample was peripheral blood or thyroid tissue (not recorded which). The sequence was obtained from an adult man with Graves' hyperthyroidism. CDR3 region: CASSGGDRHSPLHF. In DNA, the CDR3 is TGTGCCAGCAGCGGTGGGGACAGGCATTCACCCCTCCACTTT.